This T cell receptor beta chain was retrieved from a study of cytomegalovirus exposure and HLA in healthy donors. Notes on the study in general: A later analysis showed HLA-associated TCR beta chains outstripping equally common others in clonal expansion.

This PCR relied on a set of 60 Vbeta primers and 13 Jbeta primers. Measured with immunoSEQ multiplex PCR; TCRdb has only the in-frame clones, and not every one. The table lists over 150,000 clones, approximately 67% of them singletons. With regard to this clone: What it binds is not known.

The CDR3 is 16 residues long. V shed 2 bases and J 3 bases; nucleotides not matched to a gene: 5. Germline assignment: CDR1 SNHLY and CDR2 FYNNEI. While unrecorded immune exposures were likely, the donors were nominally healthy when sampled. The chain uses TRBV2 and TRBJ1-5; 9 nucleotides align to TRBD1. The specimen sequenced was PBMCs. This sequence was found in a woman younger than 35 in good health and CMV-seropositive. CDR3 residues: CASSEWGQGVNQPQHF. In nucleotides, the CDR3 is TGTGCCAGCAGTGAATGGGGACAGGGTGTCAATCAGCCCCAGCATTTT.